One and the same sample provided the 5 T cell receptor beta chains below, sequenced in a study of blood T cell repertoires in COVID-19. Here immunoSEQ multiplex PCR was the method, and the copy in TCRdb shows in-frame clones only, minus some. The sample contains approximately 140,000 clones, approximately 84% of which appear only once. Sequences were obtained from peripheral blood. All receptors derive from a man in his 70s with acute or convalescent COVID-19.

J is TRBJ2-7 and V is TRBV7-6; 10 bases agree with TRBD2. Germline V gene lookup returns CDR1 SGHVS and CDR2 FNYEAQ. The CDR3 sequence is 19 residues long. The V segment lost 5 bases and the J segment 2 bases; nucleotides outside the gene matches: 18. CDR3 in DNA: TGTGCCAGCAGCCCACAACTTGGAGGTCAAAGCGGGAGGGCCTACGAGCAGTACTTC. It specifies CASSPQLGGQSGRAYEQYF. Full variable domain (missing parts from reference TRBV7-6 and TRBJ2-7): GAGVSQSPRYKVTKRGQDVALRCDPISGHVSLYWYRQALGQGPEFLTYFNYEAQQDKSGLPNDRFSAERPEGSISTLTIQRTEQRDSAMYRCASSPQLGGQSGRAYEQYFGPGTRLTVT.

This CDR3 is CASSGPGVWAEAFF. The CDR3 DNA follows: TGTGCCAGCTCGGGCCCGGGGGTATGGGCTGAAGCTTTCTTT. This chain uses TRBV18 with TRBJ1-1; TRBD1 is a possible D gene (5 bases). The CDR3 length is 14 residues. The germline V and J ends were trimmed by 6 bases and 6 bases, with 17 bases remaining between them. Germline V CDR1 and CDR2: KGHSH, LQKENI.

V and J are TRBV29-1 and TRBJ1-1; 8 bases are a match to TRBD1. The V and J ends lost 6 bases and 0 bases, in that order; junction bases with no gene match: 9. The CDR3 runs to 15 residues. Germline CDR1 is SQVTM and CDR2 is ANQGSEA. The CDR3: CSVIRGQYLNTEAFF. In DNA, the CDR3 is TGCAGCGTGATCAGGGGGCAGTACCTGAACACTGAAGCTTTCTTT.

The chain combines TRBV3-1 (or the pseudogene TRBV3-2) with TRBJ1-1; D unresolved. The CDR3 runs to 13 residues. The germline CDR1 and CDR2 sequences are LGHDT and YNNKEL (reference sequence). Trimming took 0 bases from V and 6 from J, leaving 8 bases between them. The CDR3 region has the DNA TGTGCCAGCAGCCAAGAGCCCGGGGCTGAAGCTTTCTTT. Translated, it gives CASSQEPGAEAFF.

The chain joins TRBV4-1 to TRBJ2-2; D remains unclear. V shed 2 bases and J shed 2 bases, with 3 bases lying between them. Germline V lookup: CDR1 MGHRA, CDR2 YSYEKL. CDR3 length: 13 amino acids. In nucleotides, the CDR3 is TGCGCCAGCAGCCAAACTAACACCGGGGAGCTGTTTTTT. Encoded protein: CASSQTNTGELFF.